These T cell receptor beta chains were read from a single sample in a study of cytomegalovirus exposure and HLA in healthy donors. The repertoire was sequenced with immunoSEQ multiplex PCR; TCRdb's copy has only in-frame clones and lacks some. Of some 220,000 clones in the sample, around 80% were seen once. The sequenced material came from PBMCs. The receptors come from a woman aged 60-75 years in good health and CMV-seropositive. CDR3s include the opening cysteine and the closing phenylalanine or tryptophan. The D gene is left open where the match is weak. The listing skips clone size in some rows; elsewhere it reads once, few, many or a size class.

J	D	size	V	DNA	CDR3
TRBJ2-1	.	.	TRBV11-2	TGTGCCAGCAGCTTTCGGGGCTCCTACAATGAGCAGTTCTTC	CASSFRGSYNEQFF
TRBJ2-7	.	.	TRBV5-1	TGCGCCAGCAGCGGACAGTATAGCTCCTACGAGCAGTACTTC	CASSGQYSSYEQYF
TRBJ2-2	.	few	TRBV19	TGTGCCAGTAGCCTGTCGCTAGTCACCGGGGAGCTGTTTTTT	CASSLSLVTGELFF
TRBJ2-1	TRBD1	.	TRBV2	TGTGCCAGCAGTGAGCCGGGACAGGGGGCTGTTGAGCAGTTCTTC	CASSEPGQGAVEQFF
TRBJ2-1	.	.	TRBV5-8	TGTGCCAGCAGCTACGCGGGGGCCTCCTACAATGAGCAGTTCTTC	CASSYAGASYNEQFF
TRBJ1-2	.	.	TRBV4-3	TGCGCCAGCAGCCAAGACCACTTACAGGGCTATGGCTACACCTTC	CASSQDHLQGYGYTF
TRBJ1-1	.	.	TRBV7-9	TGTTCCAGCAGCTCGATCCGACAGCCCCCGAACACTGAAGCTTTCTTT	CSSSSIRQPPNTEAFF
TRBJ2-7	TRBD2	.	TRBV6-1	TGTGCCAACTCTCCGGGACTAGCGTTTTCCGAGCAGTACTTC	CANSPGLAFSEQYF
TRBJ1-5	.	.	TRBV15	TGTGCCACCAGCAGAGATCAGGGGACCCCTAGTTCGACCCAGCATTTT	CATSRDQGTPSSTQHF
TRBJ2-5	TRBD2	.	TRBV5-6	TGTGCCAGCAGCCCGGGACTAGCGGGGCAAGAGACCCAGTACTTC	CASSPGLAGQETQYF
TRBJ2-3	.	.	TRBV6-1	TGTGCCAGCAGTGAAGTTCGGGATACGCAGTATTTT	CASSEVRDTQYF
TRBJ2-2	TRBD2	few	TRBV11-2	TGTGCCAGCAGCTTTAACGGACTAGCGGGAGGTGGCACCGGGGAGCTGTTTTTT	CASSFNGLAGGGTGELFF
TRBJ2-3	.	.	TRBV19	TGTGCCAGTAGTATAGCGGGCGGGAGCACAGATACGCAGTATTTT	CASSIAGGSTDTQYF
TRBJ2-5	.	.	TRBV21-1	TGTGCCAGCAGAGAGACAGGGGAACCCCAAGAGACCCAGTACTTC	CASRETGEPQETQYF
TRBJ1-4	TRBD1	few	TRBV5-1	TGCGCCAGCAGCGCTTGGACAGGGACTAATGAAAAACTGTTTTTT	CASSAWTGTNEKLFF
TRBJ2-2	TRBD2	.	TRBV5-4	TGTGCCAGCAGCCCTTGGTCAGCGGGGGCCGGGGAGCTGTTTTTT	CASSPWSAGAGELFF
TRBJ2-7	.	once	TRBV6-5	TGTGCCAGCAGTAAGGGCAGGGGCCCCTACGAGCAGTACTTC	CASSKGRGPYEQYF
TRBJ2-2	.	few	TRBV30	TGTGCCTGGAGCTTAGCGGTAATCGGGGAGCTGTTTTTT	CAWSLAVIGELFF
TRBJ1-1	.	.	TRBV18	TGTGCCAGCTCCCAGGCACAGGGTTTGAACACTGAAGCTTTCTTT	CASSQAQGLNTEAFF
TRBJ1-4	.	.	TRBV5-4	TGTGCCAGCGTCCCGCCCAATTTTCCCCGGGGTAATGAAAAACTGTTTTTT	CASVPPNFPRGNEKLFF
TRBJ1-4	TRBD1	.	TRBV30	TGTGCCTGGAGTAGACAGGGGGCCGGCGGTAATGAAAAACTGTTTTTT	CAWSRQGAGGNEKLFF
TRBJ1-5	.	.	TRBV27	TGTGCCAGCAGTCCCCTCAATCAGCCCCAGCATTTT	CASSPLNQPQHF
TRBJ2-5	TRBD2	.	TRBV5-8	TGTGCCAGCAGCCAGACGGGAGGGGCATTACCGGAGACCCAGTACTTC	CASSQTGGALPETQYF
TRBJ1-2	.	.	TRBV9	TGTGCCAGCAGCGATGGGTCCCCGGGTTCAGGGTATGGCTACACCTTC	CASSDGSPGSGYGYTF
TRBJ2-1	TRBD2	few	TRBV19	TGTGCCAGTACCACCGGGACTAGCGAGGGGAGTGAGCAGTTCTTC	CASTTGTSEGSEQFF
TRBJ1-4	TRBD1	.	TRBV13	TGTGCCAGCAGCCAGGGACAGGGGTATGAAAAACTGTTTTTT	CASSQGQGYEKLFF
TRBJ2-2	TRBD2	.	TRBV7-2	TGTGCCAGCAGCACCCCCGGGATCCAGCGGGATGTCGGGGAGCTGTTTTTT	CASSTPGIQRDVGELFF
TRBJ2-7	.	.	TRBV4-2	TGTGCCAGCAGCCAAGGGGCAACCGCCTACGAGCAGTACTTC	CASSQGATAYEQYF
TRBJ1-2	.	.	TRBV7-9	TGTGCCAGCCTAGAAGGATTCTATGGCTACACCTTC	CASLEGFYGYTF
TRBJ2-5	.	.	TRBV6-6	TGTGCCAGTTCGACCCTCGGAGGCCTACAAGAGACCCAGTACTTC	CASSTLGGLQETQYF
TRBJ1-1	.	.	TRBV5-1	TGCGCCAGCAGCTTGGAAGGACAGAACACTGAAGCTTTCTTT	CASSLEGQNTEAFF
TRBJ2-5	.	once	TRBV7-9	TGTGCCAGCAGCCAAAAAGAGACCCAGTACTTC	CASSQKETQYF
TRBJ1-1	TRBD1	.	TRBV5-1	TGCGCCAGCAGCTTTCACCAGACAGGGGTCACTGAAGCTTTCTTT	CASSFHQTGVTEAFF
TRBJ1-1	.	few	TRBV5-1	TGCGCCAGCAGCTTGGGCGGAACGAACACTGAAGCTTTCTTT	CASSLGGTNTEAFF
TRBJ1-2	.	.	TRBV2	TGTGCCAGCAGTGAGGCGGGTCAAGCGGGCTACACCTTC	CASSEAGQAGYTF
TRBJ1-2	.	.	TRBV2	TGTGCCAGCAGGGATCAGGGAGGACTCTATGGCTACACCTTC	CASRDQGGLYGYTF
TRBJ1-1	TRBD1	.	TRBV10-3	TGTGCCATCAGTGATCAACAACGGACAGGGGGAGGTGAAGCTTTCTTT	CAISDQQRTGGGEAFF